What follows is one T cell receptor beta chain and its context. Memory CD4+ cells were defined as CD4+CD45RO+CD25-. After constant-region reverse-primer amplification, full-length variable regions underwent semi-nested PCR with Nested Universal Primer A. TCRdb reanalysed the 5' RACE reads using MiXCR and keeps one entry per CDR3 protein. The sample contains 55,000 to 70,000 distinct CDR3 sequences, 28% of which appear only once. The TCR sequence derives from a female donor with breast cancer. The specimen sequenced was tumor-infiltrating memory CD4+ T cells sorted from the breast tumor. Documented subset: memory CD4+ T cells, CD4+CD45RO+CD25-.

The CDR3: CASSSRQGSEKLFF. The CDR3 coding sequence is TGTGCCAGCAGCTCCAGACAGGGAAGTGAAAAACTGTTTTTT. This rearrangement joins TRBV7-9 to TRBJ1-4, with 7 nucleotides matching TRBD1. The length of the CDR3 is 14 residues. CDR1 and CDR2 (germline): SEHNR, FQNEAQ (reference sequence). Trimming took 4 bases from V and 7 from J; bases not matched to a gene: 6.